The sequence of this T cell receptor (beta chain) was determined in a study of human T cells and chemical hapten exposure. Time point of the sample: patch test 1, 2 weeks after DPC sensitization. Treatment in this sample: therapeutic diphenylcyclopropenone sensitization with weekly scalp DPC. The study extracted total RNA from unfractionated whole blood. TCRdb re-called the RACE reads through MiXCR, storing one row per CDR3 protein. The repertoire holds around 57,000 distinct CDR3 sequences, 8% to 13% seen once, with around 2% in the top ten. This clonotype was found a few times. The CDR3 has 13 amino acids. V shed 6 bases and J shed 8 bases, with 13 bases lying between them. Germline lookup yields CDR1 MDHEN and CDR2 SYDVKM.

The sample in question was whole blood, obtained in connection with sensitization to the hapten diphenylcyclopropenone (DPC). The chain employs TRBV28 and TRBJ2-2; D unclear. The source is a woman between 35 and 50 years old with alopecia areata. Some clones in this sample may be carry-over from other donors' samples. The CDR3 region has the DNA TGTGCCAGCAGGTTCCCTCCTAGAGGGGAGCTGTTTTTT. Its translation is CASRFPPRGELFF.